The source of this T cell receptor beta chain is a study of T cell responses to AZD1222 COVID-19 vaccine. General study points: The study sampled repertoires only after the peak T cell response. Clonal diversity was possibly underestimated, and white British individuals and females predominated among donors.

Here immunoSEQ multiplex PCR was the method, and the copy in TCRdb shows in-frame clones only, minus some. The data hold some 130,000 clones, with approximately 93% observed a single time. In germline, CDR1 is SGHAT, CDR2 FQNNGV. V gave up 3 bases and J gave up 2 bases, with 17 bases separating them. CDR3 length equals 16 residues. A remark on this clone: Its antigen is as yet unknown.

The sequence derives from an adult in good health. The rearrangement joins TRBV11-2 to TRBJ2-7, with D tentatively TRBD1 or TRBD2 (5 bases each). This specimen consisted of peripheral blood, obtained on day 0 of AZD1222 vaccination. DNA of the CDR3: TGTGCCAGCAGCTTCGGGGCAGGGTATACCCCCTACGAGCAGTACTTC. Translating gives CASSFGAGYTPYEQYF.